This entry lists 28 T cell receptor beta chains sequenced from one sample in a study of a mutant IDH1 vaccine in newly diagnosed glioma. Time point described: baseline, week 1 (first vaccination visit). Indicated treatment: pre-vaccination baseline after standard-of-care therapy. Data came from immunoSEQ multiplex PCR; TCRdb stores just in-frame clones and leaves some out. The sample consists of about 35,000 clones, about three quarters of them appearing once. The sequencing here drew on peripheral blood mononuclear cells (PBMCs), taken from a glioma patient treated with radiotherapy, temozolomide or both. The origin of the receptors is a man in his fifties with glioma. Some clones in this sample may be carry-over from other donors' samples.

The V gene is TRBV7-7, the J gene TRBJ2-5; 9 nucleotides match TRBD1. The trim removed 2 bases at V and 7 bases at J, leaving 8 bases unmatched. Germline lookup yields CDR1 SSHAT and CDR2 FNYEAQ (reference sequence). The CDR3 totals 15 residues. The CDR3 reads CASSLYEQGAGTQYF. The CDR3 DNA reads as TGTGCCAGCAGCTTATACGAACAGGGGGCTGGGACCCAGTACTTC.

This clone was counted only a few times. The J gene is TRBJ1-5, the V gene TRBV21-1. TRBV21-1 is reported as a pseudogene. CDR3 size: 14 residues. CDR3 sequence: CASSTGSSNQPQHF. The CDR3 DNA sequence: TGTGCCAGCAGCACGGGGAGCAGCAATCAGCCCCAGCATTTT.

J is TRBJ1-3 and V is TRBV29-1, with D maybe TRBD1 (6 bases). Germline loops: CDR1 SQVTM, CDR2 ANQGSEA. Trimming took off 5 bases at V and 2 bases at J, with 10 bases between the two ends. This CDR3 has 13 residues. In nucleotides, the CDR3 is TGCAGCGTTAGTTGGGGGCCTGGAAACACCATATATTTT. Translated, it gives CSVSWGPGNTIYF.

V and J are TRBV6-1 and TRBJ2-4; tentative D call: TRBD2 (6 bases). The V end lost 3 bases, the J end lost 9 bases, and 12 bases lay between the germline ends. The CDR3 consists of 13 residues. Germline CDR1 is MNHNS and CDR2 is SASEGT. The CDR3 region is CASSEAAGGIQYF. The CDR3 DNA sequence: TGTGCCAGCAGTGAGGCAGCCGGGGGCATTCAGTACTTC.

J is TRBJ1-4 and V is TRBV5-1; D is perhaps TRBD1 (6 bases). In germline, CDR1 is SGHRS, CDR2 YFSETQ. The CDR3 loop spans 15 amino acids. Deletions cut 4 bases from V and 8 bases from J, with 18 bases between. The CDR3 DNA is TGCGCCAGCAGCCCGGGGGGAAGAGGGGGAGAAAAACTGTTTTTT. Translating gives CASSPGGRGGEKLFF.

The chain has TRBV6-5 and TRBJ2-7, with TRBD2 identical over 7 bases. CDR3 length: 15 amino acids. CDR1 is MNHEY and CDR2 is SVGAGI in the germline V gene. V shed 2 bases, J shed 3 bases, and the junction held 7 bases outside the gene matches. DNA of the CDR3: TGTGCCAGCAGTTACGAGGCGGGAGCATACTACGAGCAGTACTTC. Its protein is CASSYEAGAYYEQYF.

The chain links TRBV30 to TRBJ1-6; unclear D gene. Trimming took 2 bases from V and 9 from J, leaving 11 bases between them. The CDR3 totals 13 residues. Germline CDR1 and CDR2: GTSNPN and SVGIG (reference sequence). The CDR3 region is CAWSLGSSSPLHF. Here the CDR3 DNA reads TGTGCCTGGAGTTTGGGGTCAAGTTCACCCCTCCACTTT.

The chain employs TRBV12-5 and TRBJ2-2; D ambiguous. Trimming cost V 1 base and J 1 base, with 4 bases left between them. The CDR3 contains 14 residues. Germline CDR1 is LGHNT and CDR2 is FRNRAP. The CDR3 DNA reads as TGTGCTAGTGGTTTGGGGGTGAACACCGGGGAGCTGTTTTTT. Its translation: CASGLGVNTGELFF.

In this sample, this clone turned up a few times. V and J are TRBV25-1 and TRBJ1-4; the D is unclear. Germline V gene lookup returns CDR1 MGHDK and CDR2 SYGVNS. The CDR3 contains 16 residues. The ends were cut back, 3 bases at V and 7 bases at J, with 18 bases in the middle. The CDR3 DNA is TGTGCCAGCAGTGATCTCGGGGTCTCTCTCGGTGAAAAACTGTTTTTT. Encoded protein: CASSDLGVSLGEKLFF.

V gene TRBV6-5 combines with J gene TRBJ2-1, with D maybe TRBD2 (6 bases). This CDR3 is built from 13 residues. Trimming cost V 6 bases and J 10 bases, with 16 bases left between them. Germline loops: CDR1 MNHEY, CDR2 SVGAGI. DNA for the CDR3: TGTGCCAGCAGCCGAGCGACGCGGGGAGAGCAGTTCTTC. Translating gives CASSRATRGEQFF.

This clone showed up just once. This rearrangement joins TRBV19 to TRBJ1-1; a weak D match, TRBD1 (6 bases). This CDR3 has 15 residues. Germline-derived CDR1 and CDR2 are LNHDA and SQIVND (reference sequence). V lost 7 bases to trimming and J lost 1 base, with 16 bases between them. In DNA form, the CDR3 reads TGTGCCAGTATGAGCCAGACAGGACCGAACACTGAAGCTTTCTTT. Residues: CASMSQTGPNTEAFF. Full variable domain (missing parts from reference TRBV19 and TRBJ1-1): DGGITQSPKYLFRKEGQNVTLSCEQNLNHDAMYWYRQDPGQGLRLIYYSQIVNDFQKGDIAEGYSVSREKKESFPLTVTSAQKNPTAFYLCASMSQTGPNTEAFFGQGTRLTVV.

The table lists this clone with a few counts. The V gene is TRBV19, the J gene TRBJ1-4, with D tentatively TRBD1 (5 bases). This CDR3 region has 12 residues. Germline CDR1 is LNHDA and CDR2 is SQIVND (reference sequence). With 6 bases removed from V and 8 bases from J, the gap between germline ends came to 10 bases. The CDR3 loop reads CASRQQGEKLFF. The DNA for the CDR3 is TGTGCCAGTAGGCAGCAGGGAGAAAAACTGTTTTTT.

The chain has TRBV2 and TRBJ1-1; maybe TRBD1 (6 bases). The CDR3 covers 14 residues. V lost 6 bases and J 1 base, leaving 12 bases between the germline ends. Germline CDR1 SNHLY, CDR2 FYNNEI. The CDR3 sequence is CASRGGQTNTEAFF. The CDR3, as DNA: TGTGCCAGCAGGGGAGGACAGACGAACACTGAAGCTTTCTTT.

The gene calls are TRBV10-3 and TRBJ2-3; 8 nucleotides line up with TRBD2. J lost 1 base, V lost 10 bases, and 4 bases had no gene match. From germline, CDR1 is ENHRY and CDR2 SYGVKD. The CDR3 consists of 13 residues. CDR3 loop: CATQAGGTDTQYF. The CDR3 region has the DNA TGTGCCACTCAAGCGGGGGGCACAGATACGCAGTATTTT.

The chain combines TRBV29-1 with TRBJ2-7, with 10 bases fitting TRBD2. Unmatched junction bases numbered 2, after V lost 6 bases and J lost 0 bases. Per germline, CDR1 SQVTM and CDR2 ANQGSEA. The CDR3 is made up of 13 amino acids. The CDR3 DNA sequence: TGCAGCGTAAGCGGGAGGGCCTCCTACGAGCAGTACTTC. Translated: CSVSGRASYEQYF.

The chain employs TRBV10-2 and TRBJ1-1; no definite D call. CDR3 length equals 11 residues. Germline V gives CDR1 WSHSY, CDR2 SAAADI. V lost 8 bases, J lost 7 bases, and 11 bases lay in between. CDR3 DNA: TGCGCCAGCGGGGAGGTGGATGAAGCTTTCTTT. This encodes CASGEVDEAFF.

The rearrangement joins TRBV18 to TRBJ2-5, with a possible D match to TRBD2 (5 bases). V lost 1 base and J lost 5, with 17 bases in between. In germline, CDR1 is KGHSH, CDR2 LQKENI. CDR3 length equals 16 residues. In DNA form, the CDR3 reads TGTGCCAGCTCACCACAAGGGAGAGAAGGGCGGGAGACCCAGTACTTC. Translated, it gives CASSPQGREGRETQYF.

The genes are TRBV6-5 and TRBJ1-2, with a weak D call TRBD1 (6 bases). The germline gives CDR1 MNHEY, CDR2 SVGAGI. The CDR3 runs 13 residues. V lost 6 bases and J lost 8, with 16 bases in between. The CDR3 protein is CASRLAGGHGYTF. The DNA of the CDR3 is TGTGCCAGCAGACTTGCCGGGGGCCACGGCTACACCTTC.

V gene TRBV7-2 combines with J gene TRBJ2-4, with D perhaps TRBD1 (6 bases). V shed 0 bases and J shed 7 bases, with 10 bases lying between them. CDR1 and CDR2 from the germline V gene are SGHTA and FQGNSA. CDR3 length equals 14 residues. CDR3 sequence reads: CASSLATQGNIQYF. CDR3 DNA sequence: TGTGCCAGCAGCTTAGCCACCCAGGGGAACATTCAGTACTTC.

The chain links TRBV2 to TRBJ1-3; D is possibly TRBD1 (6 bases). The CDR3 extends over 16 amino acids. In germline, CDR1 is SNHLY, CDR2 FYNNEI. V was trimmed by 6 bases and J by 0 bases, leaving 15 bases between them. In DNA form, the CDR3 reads TGTGCCAGCAGGGTTGGACAGACCTTCTCTGGAAACACCATATATTTT. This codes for CASRVGQTFSGNTIYF.

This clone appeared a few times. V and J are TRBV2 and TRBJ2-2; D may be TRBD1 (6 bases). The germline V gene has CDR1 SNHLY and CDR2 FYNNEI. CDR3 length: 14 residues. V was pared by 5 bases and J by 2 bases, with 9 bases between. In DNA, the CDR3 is TGTGCCAGCAGTCCAGGGGTAAACACCGGGGAGCTGTTTTTT. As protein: CASSPGVNTGELFF.

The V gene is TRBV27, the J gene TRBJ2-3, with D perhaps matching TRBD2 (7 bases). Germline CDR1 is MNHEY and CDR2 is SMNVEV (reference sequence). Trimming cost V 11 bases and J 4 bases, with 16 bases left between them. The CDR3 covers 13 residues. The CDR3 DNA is TGTGCCTCCAAAAAGGGGGGGTCAGATACGCAGTATTTT. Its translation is CASKKGGSDTQYF.

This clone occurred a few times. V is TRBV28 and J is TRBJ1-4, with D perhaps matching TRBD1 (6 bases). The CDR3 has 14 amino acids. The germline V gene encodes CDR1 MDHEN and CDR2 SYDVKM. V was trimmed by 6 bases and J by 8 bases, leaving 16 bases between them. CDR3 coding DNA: TGTGCCAGCAGAACCGGACAGTCACCCGAAAAACTGTTTTTT. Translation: CASRTGQSPEKLFF.

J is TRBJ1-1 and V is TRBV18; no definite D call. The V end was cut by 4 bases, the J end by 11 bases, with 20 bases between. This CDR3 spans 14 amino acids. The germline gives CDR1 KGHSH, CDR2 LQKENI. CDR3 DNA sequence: TGTGCCAGCTCACTAGATGAGCCGGGAGTAAGCGCTTTCTTT. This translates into CASSLDEPGVSAFF.

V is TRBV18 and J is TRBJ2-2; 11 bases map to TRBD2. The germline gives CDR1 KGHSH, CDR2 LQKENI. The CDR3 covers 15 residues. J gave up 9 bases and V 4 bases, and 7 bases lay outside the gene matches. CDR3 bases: TGTGCCAGCTCACTGCTACTAGCGGGGGTTCGGGAGCTGTTTTTT. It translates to CASSLLLAGVRELFF.

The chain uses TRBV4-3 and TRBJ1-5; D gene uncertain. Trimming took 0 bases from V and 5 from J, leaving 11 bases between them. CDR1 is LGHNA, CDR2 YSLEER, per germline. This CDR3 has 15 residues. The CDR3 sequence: CASSQDKNRDQPQHF. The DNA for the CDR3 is TGCGCCAGCAGCCAAGATAAGAACCGCGATCAGCCCCAGCATTTT.

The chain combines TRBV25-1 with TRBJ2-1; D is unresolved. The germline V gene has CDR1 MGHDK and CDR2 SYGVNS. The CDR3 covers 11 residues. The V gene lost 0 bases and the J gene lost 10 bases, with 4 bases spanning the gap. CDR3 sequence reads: CASSEYGEQFF. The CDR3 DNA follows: TGTGCCAGCAGTGAATACGGAGAGCAGTTCTTC.

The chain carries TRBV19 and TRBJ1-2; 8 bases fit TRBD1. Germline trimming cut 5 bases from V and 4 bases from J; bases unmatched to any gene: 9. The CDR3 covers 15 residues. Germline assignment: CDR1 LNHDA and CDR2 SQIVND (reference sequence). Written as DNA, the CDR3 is TGTGCCAGTAGTGTTGCGACAGGGACAGGCTATGGCTACACCTTC. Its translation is CASSVATGTGYGYTF. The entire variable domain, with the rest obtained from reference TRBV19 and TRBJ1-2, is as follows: DGGITQSPKYLFRKEGQNVTLSCEQNLNHDAMYWYRQDPGQGLRLIYYSQIVNDFQKGDIAEGYSVSREKKESFPLTVTSAQKNPTAFYLCASSVATGTGYGYTFGSGTRLTVV.